This T cell receptor beta chain derives from a study of neurological immune-mediated disorders. Overall study results and limits: When the repertoires were sorted by phylogenetic grouping, those of 18 of 34 multiple sclerosis patients ended up in one related-CDR3 cluster, a possible signature.

Each CDR3 protein is one row after TCRdb ran MiXCR on the 5' RACE reads. The sample contains some 80,000 distinct CDR3 sequences, 5.8% of which appear only once. This clonotype occurred many times. The antigen remains undetermined. Sample time point: longitudinal time-point 2. CDR1 MNHEY and CDR2 SVGAGI come from the germline V gene. The CDR3 runs to 15 residues. V gave up 5 bases and J gave up 2 bases, with 16 bases separating them. The V gene is TRBV6-5, the J gene TRBJ2-7, with D unclear. Sequences were obtained from PBMCs. This clonotype was obtained from a woman in her sixties or seventies with multiple sclerosis. CDR3 loop: CASSTPHDNPYEQYF. CDR3 in DNA: TGTGCCAGCAGTACCCCCCACGACAATCCCTACGAGCAGTACTTC.